Listed below are T cell receptor beta chains from one sample, sequenced in a study of T cell repertoires in cytomegalovirus infection. One entry per CDR3 protein results from TCRdb running MiXCR on the reads. This table holds 100,000 to 150,000 distinct CDR3 sequences, approximately 9.2% found once. Input material: PBMCs. All receptors come from a human donor in good health (CMV status not recorded). Some clones in this sample may be carry-over from other donors' samples. CDR3s include the opening cysteine and the closing phenylalanine or tryptophan. A D gene is named only where the DNA matches it firmly. Size values are once, few and many counts, or a class for expanded clones, and some rows have none.

CDR3 protein	CDR3 DNA	D gene	clone size	J gene	V gene
CASSPRTGSNQPQHF	TGTGCCAGCAGTCCCCGGACAGGTAGCAATCAGCCCCAGCATTTT	TRBD1	many	TRBJ1-5	TRBV7-2
CAIKPDKNTEAFF	TGTGCCATCAAGCCTGACAAGAACACTGAAGCTTTCTTT	-	-	TRBJ1-1	TRBV10-3
CSATGGSDTQYF	TGCAGTGCTACAGGGGGCTCAGATACGCAGTATTTT	TRBD1	many	TRBJ2-3	TRBV20-1
CASGRGYGYTF	TGTGCCAGCGGACGTGGCTATGGCTACACCTTC	-	many	TRBJ1-2	TRBV12-3/TRBV12-4
CASSFSASTDTQYF	TGTGCCAGCAGCTTCAGCGCTAGCACAGATACGCAGTATTTT	-	many	TRBJ2-3	TRBV7-8
CASSLGVPGELFF	TGTGCCAGCAGCTTAGGTGTGCCTGGGGAGCTGTTTTTT	-	few	TRBJ2-2	TRBV7-9
CATSDRGLHEQFF	TGTGCCACCTCGGACAGGGGGCTCCATGAGCAGTTCTTC	TRBD1	many	TRBJ2-1	TRBV28
CASRPTGGSYEQYF	TGTGCCAGCAGACCAACAGGGGGCTCCTACGAGCAGTACTTC	TRBD1	many	TRBJ2-7	TRBV12-3/TRBV12-4
CASSAGTGANGYTF	TGTGCCAGCAGTGCCGGGACAGGGGCGAATGGCTACACCTTC	TRBD1	many	TRBJ1-2	TRBV28
CASSPTDRGEETQYF	TGCGCCAGCAGCCCAACGGACAGGGGTGAGGAGACCCAGTACTTC	TRBD1	few	TRBJ2-5	TRBV5-1
CASSLGTDYQGYTF	TGCGCCAGCAGCTTGGGGACAGACTACCAAGGCTACACCTTC	-	-	TRBJ1-2	TRBV5-1
CASSLGDSSYEQYF	TGTGCCAGCAGCTTAGGTGACAGCTCCTACGAGCAGTACTTC	-	many	TRBJ2-7	TRBV7-9
CASSTHSGANVLTF	TGTGCCAGCAGTACCCACTCTGGGGCCAACGTCCTGACTTTC	-	many	TRBJ2-6	TRBV27
CSAGIWTVNTEAFF	TGCAGTGCTGGAATTTGGACGGTGAACACTGAAGCTTTCTTT	-	-	TRBJ1-1	TRBV20-1
CASSLVAGISYNEQFF	TGTGCCAGCAGCTTAGTAGCGGGGATCTCCTACAATGAGCAGTTCTTC	TRBD2	-	TRBJ2-1	TRBV5-4
CASSVRQAKVETQYF	TGTGCCAGCAGTGTTCGACAGGCTAAAGTAGAGACCCAGTACTTC	-	many	TRBJ2-5	TRBV28
CASSLRGGAGHTGELFF	TGTGCCAGCAGTTTACGGGGGGGGGCCGGGCACACCGGGGAGCTGTTTTTT	TRBD2	many	TRBJ2-2	TRBV12-3/TRBV12-4
CASSYLQTNTEAFF	TGTGCCAGCAGTTACCTACAGACGAACACTGAAGCTTTCTTT	-	few	TRBJ1-1	TRBV6-2/TRBV6-3
CASSELGGRNSPLHF	TGTGCCAGCAGTGAATTAGGGGGACGGAATTCACCCCTCCACTTT	-	many	TRBJ1-6	TRBV25-1
CSARGLAGATGELFF	TGCAGTGCTAGAGGCTTAGCGGGGGCCACCGGGGAGCTGTTTTTT	TRBD2	many	TRBJ2-2	TRBV20-1
CASSQGTSGLQTQYF	TGTGCCAGCAGCCAAGGGACTAGCGGATTGCAGACCCAGTACTTC	TRBD2	many	TRBJ2-5	TRBV3-1
CASSPGQGGEAFF	TGTGCCAGCAGCCCCGGACAGGGCGGAGAAGCTTTCTTT	TRBD1	many	TRBJ1-1	TRBV7-2
CASSHPGFDEQYF	TGTGCCAGCAGTCACCCGGGATTCGACGAGCAGTACTTC	-	-	TRBJ2-7	TRBV3-1
CASILPGGDTIYF	TGTGCCAGCATTCTGCCGGGGGGAGACACCATATATTTT	-	-	TRBJ1-3	TRBV6-8
CASRADSLNTEAFF	TGTGCCAGCAGGGCCGACTCATTGAACACTGAAGCTTTCTTT	-	few	TRBJ1-1	TRBV2
CSASVLAGGKSSYNEQFF	TGCAGTGCTAGCGTCCTAGCGGGGGGCAAAAGCTCCTACAATGAGCAGTTCTTC	TRBD2	few	TRBJ2-1	TRBV20-1
CASSESSGQPQHF	TGTGCCAGCAGCGAAAGCTCGGGTCAGCCCCAGCATTTT	-	many	TRBJ1-5	TRBV7-9
CMAGGRNTEAFF	TGCATGGCAGGGGGCAGGAACACTGAAGCTTTCTTT	TRBD1	-	TRBJ1-1	TRBV20-1
CASSPTGGRGNTIYF	TGTGCCAGCAGTCCCACAGGGGGAAGGGGAAACACCATATATTTT	TRBD1	many	TRBJ1-3	TRBV12-3/TRBV12-4
CASSLEQEEGYTF	TGTGCCAGCAGCTTAGAACAGGAAGAGGGCTACACCTTC	-	few	TRBJ1-2	TRBV7-8
CASSRDNRGGGEQYF	TGTGCCAGCAGCCGTGATAACAGGGGAGGTGGCGAGCAGTACTTC	-	many	TRBJ2-7	TRBV5-5
CASSPGQSVGNEQFF	TGTGCCAGCAGCCCTGGACAGTCGGTCGGGAATGAGCAGTTCTTC	-	-	TRBJ2-1	TRBV7-9
CASSVNRPIGTEAFF	TGTGCCAGCAGTGTAAACAGGCCCATTGGGACTGAAGCTTTCTTT	-	few	TRBJ1-1	TRBV2
CASSSTSGVYNEQFF	TGTGCCAGCAGTTCGACTAGCGGGGTTTACAATGAGCAGTTCTTC	TRBD2	medium-sized	TRBJ2-1	TRBV7-2
CASSPSTGGSYEQYF	TGTGCCAGTAGTCCGAGTACAGGGGGCTCCTACGAGCAGTACTTC	TRBD1	many	TRBJ2-7	TRBV19
CASSISGVYQPQHF	TGTGCCAGTAGTATCTCTGGAGTTTATCAGCCCCAGCATTTT	-	many	TRBJ1-5	TRBV19
CSVEDNSGTVWGPEAFF	TGCAGCGTTGAAGATAATTCGGGGACAGTTTGGGGCCCCGAAGCTTTCTTT	TRBD1	-	TRBJ1-1	TRBV29-1
CAIRGLQNTEAFF	TGTGCCATCAGGGGACTCCAGAACACTGAAGCTTTCTTT	-	many	TRBJ1-1	TRBV10-3
CASSQDVASGGELFF	TGTGCCAGCAGCCAAGACGTAGCAAGTGGCGGGGAGCTGTTTTTT	-	few	TRBJ2-2	TRBV3-1
CASRVVETNQPQHF	TGTGCCAGCAGAGTCGTAGAGACGAATCAGCCCCAGCATTTT	-	many	TRBJ1-5	TRBV28
CASSTLEQYF	TGTGCCAGCAGTACTCTCGAGCAGTACTTC	-	many	TRBJ2-7	TRBV28
CASSEQNYEQYF	TGTGCCAGCAGTGAACAGAACTACGAGCAGTACTTC	-	many	TRBJ2-7	TRBV2
CASSLPKGVAYNEQFF	TGTGCCAGCAGCTTGCCCAAAGGGGTCGCCTACAATGAGCAGTTCTTC	-	few	TRBJ2-1	TRBV5-6
CASSERWGGIGHSGANVLTF	TGTGCCAGCAGTGAAAGGTGGGGGGGCATTGGTCACTCTGGGGCCAACGTCCTGACTTTC	-	many	TRBJ2-6	TRBV25-1
CASRGTLTDTQYF	TGTGCCAGCAGAGGGACGCTCACAGATACGCAGTATTTT	-	many	TRBJ2-3	TRBV6-4
CASSETGFNVLTF	TGTGCCAGCAGTGAGACAGGGTTCAACGTCCTGACTTTC	TRBD1	many	TRBJ2-6	TRBV2
CASSLSLASAYEQYF	TGTGCCAGCAGCTTGTCACTAGCTTCGGCCTACGAGCAGTACTTC	-	many	TRBJ2-7	TRBV7-2
CASSPLGAAKNIQYF	TGTGCCAGCAGCCCCCTCGGGGCAGCCAAAAACATTCAGTACTTC	-	many	TRBJ2-4	TRBV28
CSAGQGTYGYTF	TGCAGCGCTGGACAGGGGACCTATGGCTACACCTTC	TRBD1	-	TRBJ1-2	TRBV29-1
CATSSPGSGTQYF	TGTGCCACCAGCTCCCCAGGGAGCGGGACCCAGTACTTC	-	-	TRBJ2-5	TRBV15
CASSLAGRGPTPHEQFF	TGTGCCAGCAGCTTAGCGGGTCGGGGACCAACCCCGCATGAGCAGTTCTTC	-	many	TRBJ2-1	TRBV7-9
CASSIGSGVYNEQFF	TGTGCCAGTAGTATAGGCAGCGGAGTCTACAATGAGCAGTTCTTC	-	many	TRBJ2-1	TRBV19
CASSFERGAIPSGADTQYF	TGTGCCAGCAGCTTCGAACGGGGGGCTATCCCTAGCGGCGCAGATACGCAGTATTTT	-	many	TRBJ2-3	TRBV7-2